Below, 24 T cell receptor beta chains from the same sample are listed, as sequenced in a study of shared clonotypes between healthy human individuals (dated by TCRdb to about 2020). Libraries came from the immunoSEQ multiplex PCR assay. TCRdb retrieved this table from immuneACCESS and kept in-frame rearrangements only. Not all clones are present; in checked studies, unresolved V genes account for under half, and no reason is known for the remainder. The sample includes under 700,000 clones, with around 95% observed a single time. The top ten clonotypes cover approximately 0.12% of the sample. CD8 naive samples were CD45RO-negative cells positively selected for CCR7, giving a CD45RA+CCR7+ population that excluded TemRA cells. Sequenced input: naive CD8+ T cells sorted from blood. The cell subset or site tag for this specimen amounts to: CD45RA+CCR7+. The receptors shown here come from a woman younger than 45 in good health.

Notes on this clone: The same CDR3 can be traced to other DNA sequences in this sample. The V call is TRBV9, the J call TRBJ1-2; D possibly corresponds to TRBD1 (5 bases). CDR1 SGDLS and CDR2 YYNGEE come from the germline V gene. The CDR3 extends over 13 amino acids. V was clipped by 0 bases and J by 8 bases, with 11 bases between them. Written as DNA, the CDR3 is TGTGCCAGCAGCGTAGGCCAGGGTGACGGCTACACCTTC. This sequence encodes CASSVGQGDGYTF.

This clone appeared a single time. CDR3 nucleotide sequence: TGTGCCAGCAGCTCCTTCCAGGGGGCCTACACAAGCTCCTACAATGAGCAGTTCTTC. Translating it yields CASSSFQGAYTSSYNEQFF. J is TRBJ2-1 and V is TRBV7-6; TRBD1 agrees at 8 bases. The CDR3 has 19 residues. The germline gives CDR1 SGHVS, CDR2 FNYEAQ. J was trimmed by 0 bases and V by 4 bases; bases with no gene match: 14.

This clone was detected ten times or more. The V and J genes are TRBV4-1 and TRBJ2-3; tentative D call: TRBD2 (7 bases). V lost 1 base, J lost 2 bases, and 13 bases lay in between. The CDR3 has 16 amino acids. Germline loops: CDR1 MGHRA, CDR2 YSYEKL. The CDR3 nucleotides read TGCGCCAGCAGCCAAGGGGGGGGCGGTTTCACAGATACGCAGTATTTT. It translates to CASSQGGGGFTDTQYF.

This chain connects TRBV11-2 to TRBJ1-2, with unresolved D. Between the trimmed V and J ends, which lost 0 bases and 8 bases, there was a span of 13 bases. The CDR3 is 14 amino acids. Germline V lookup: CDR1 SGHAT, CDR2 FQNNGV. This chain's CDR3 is CASSLEAGLGGYTF. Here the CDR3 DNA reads TGTGCCAGCAGCTTAGAGGCTGGCTTGGGAGGCTACACCTTC.

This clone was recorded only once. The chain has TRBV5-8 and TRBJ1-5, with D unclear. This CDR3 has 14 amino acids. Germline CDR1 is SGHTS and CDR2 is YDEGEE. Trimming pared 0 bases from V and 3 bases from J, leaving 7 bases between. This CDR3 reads CASSLAQYNQPQHF. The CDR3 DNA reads TGTGCCAGCAGCTTGGCCCAGTACAATCAGCCCCAGCATTTT.

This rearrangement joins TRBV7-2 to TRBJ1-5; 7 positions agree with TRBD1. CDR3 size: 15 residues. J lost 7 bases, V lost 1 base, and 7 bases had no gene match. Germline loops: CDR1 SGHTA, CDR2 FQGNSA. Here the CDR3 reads CASSLGVTGWQPQHF. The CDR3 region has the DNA TGTGCCAGCAGCTTAGGAGTGACAGGGTGGCAGCCCCAGCATTTT. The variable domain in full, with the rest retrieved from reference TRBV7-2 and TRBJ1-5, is GAGVSQSPSNKVTEKGKDVELRCDPISGHTALYWYRQSLGQGLEFLIYFQGNSAPDKSGLPSDRFSAERTGGSVSTLTIQRTQQEDSAVYLCASSLGVTGWQPQHFGDGTRLSIL.

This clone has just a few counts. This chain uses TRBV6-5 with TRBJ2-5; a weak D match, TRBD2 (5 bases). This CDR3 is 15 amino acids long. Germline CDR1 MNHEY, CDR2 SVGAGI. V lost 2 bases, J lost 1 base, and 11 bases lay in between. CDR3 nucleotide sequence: TGTGCCAGCAGTTACGGCGGGTTTACCCAAGAGACCCAGTACTTC. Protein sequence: CASSYGGFTQETQYF.

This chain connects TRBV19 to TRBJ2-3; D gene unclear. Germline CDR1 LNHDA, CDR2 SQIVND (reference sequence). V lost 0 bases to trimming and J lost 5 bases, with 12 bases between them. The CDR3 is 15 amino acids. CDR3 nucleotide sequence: TGTGCCAGTAGTATAGATCAATCCATCGGAGATACGCAGTATTTT. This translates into CASSIDQSIGDTQYF.

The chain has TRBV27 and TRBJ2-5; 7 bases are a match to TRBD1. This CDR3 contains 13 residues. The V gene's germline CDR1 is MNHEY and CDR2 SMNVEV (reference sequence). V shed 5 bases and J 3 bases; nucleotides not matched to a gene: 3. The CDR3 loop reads CASSPDREETQYF. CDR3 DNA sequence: TGTGCCAGCAGTCCCGACAGGGAAGAGACCCAGTACTTC.

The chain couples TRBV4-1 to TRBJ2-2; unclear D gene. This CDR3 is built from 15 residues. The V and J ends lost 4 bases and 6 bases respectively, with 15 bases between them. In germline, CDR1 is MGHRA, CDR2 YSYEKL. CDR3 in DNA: TGCGCCAGCAGCCGGGTCGATCCAACGCCCGGGGAGCTGTTTTTT. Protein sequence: CASSRVDPTPGELFF.

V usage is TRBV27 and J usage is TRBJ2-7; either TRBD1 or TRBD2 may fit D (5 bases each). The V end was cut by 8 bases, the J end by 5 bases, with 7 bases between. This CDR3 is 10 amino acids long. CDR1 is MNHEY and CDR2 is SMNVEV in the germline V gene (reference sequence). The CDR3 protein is CASGDHEQYF. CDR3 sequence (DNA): TGTGCCAGCGGGGACCACGAGCAGTACTTC.

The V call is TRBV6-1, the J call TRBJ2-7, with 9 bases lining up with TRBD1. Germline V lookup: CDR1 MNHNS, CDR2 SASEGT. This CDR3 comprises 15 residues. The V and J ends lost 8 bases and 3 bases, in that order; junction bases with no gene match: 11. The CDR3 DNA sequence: TGTGCCAGCGTGATCCAACAGGGGGCTCACTACGAGCAGTACTTC. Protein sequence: CASVIQQGAHYEQYF.

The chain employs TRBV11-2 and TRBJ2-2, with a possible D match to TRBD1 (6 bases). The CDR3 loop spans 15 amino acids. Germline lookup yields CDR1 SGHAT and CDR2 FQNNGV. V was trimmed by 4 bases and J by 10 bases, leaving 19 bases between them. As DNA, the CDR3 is TGTGCCAGCAGCTATGGTCCAGGGGTTGGTGAGGAGCTGTTTTTT. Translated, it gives CASSYGPGVGEELFF. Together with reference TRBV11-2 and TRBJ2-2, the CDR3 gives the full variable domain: EAGVAQSPRYKIIEKRQSVAFWCNPISGHATLYWYQQILGQGPKLLIQFQNNGVVDDSQLPKDRFSAERLKGVDSTLKIQPAKLEDSAVYLCASSYGPGVGEELFFGEGSRLTVL.

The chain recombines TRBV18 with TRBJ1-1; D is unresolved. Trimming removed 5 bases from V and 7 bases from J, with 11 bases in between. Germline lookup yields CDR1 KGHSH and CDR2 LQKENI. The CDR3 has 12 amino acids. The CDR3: CASSKRYGEAFF. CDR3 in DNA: TGTGCCAGCTCAAAAAGGTACGGTGAAGCTTTCTTT.

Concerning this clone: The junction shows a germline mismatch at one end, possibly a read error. CDR3 DNA sequence: TGTGCCAGCAGTTACAGGGGTCATGCAACTAATGAAGAACTGTTTTTT. This translates into CASSYRGHATNEELFF. The chain links TRBV28 to TRBJ1-4; 7 bases match TRBD1. CDR3 length: 16 amino acids. In germline, CDR1 is MDHEN, CDR2 SYDVKM.

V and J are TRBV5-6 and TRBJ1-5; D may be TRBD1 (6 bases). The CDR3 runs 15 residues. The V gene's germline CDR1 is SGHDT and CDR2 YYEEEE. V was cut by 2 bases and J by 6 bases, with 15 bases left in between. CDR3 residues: CASSFSGESSQPQHF. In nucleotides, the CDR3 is TGTGCCAGCAGCTTTTCAGGGGAAAGCTCTCAGCCCCAGCATTTT. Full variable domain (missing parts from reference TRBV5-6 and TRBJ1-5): DAGVTQSPTHLIKTRGQQVTLRCSPKSGHDTVSWYQQALGQGPQFIFQYYEEEERQRGNFPDRFSGHQFPNYSSELNVNALLLGDSALYLCASSFSGESSQPQHFGDGTRLSIL.

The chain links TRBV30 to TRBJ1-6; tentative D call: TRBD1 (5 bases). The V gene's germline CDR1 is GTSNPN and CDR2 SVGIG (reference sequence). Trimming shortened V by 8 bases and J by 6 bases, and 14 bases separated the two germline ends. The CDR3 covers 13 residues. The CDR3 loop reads CALLGGGNSPLHF. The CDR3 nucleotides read TGTGCCCTATTGGGCGGGGGTAATTCACCCCTCCACTTT.

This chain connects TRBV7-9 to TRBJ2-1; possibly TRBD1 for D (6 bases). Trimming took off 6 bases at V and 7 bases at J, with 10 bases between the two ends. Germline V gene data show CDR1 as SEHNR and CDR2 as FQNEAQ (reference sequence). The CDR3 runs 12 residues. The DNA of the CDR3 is TGTGCCAGCAGTAACACAGGGAATGAGCAGTTCTTC. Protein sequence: CASSNTGNEQFF.

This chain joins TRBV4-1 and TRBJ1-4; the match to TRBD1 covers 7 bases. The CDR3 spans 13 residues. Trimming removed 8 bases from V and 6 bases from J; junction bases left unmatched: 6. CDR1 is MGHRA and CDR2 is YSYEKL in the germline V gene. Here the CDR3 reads CASGDRVYEKLFF. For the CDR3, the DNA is TGCGCCAGCGGAGACAGGGTTTATGAAAAACTGTTTTTT.

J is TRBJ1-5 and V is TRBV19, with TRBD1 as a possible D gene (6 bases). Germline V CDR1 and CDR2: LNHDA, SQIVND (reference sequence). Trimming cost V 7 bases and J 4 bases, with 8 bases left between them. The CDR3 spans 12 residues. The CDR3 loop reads CASTRGNQPQHF. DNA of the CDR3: TGTGCCAGTACCAGGGGTAATCAGCCCCAGCATTTT. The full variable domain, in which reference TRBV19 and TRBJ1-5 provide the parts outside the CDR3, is DGGITQSPKYLFRKEGQNVTLSCEQNLNHDAMYWYRQDPGQGLRLIYYSQIVNDFQKGDIAEGYSVSREKKESFPLTVTSAQKNPTAFYLCASTRGNQPQHFGDGTRLSIL.

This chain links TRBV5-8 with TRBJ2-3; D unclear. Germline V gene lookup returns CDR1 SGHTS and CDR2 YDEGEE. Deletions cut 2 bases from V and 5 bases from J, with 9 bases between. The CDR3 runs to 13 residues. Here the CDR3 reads CASSFGLRDTQYF. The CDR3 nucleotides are TGTGCCAGCAGCTTTGGCTTACGAGATACGCAGTATTTT.

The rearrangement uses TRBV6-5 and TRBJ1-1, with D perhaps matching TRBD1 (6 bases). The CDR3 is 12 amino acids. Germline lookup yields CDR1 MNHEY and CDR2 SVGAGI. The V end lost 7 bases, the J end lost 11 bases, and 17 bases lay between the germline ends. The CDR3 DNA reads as TGTGCCAGCACCGAGGGGGGGATCGAGGCTTTCTTT. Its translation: CASTEGGIEAFF.

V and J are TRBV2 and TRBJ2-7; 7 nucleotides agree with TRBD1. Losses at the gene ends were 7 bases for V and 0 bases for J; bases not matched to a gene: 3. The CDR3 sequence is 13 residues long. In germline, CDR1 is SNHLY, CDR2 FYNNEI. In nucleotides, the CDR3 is TGTGCCAGCATGGGGACAGTCTCCTACGAGCAGTACTTC. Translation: CASMGTVSYEQYF.

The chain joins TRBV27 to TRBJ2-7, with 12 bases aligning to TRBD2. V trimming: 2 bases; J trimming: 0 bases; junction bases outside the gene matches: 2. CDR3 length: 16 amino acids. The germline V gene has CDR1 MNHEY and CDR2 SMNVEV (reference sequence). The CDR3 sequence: CASSLRTSGNSYEQYF. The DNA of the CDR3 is TGTGCCAGCAGTTTAAGGACTAGCGGGAACTCCTACGAGCAGTACTTC.